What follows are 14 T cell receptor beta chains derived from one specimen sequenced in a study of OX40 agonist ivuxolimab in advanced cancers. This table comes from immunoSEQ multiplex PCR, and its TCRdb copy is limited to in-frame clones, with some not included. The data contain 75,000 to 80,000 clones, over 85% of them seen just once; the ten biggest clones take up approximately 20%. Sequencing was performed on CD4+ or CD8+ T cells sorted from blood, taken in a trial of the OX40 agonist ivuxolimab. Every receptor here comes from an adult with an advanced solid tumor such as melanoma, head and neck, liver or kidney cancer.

The CDR3: CASWGGEPYGYTF. The CDR3 nucleotides read TGTGCCAGCTGGGGGGGCGAACCCTATGGCTACACCTTC. The chain has TRBV9 and TRBJ1-2, with D tentatively TRBD1 (6 bases). V shed 7 bases and J shed 4 bases, with 14 bases lying between them. Germline loops: CDR1 SGDLS, CDR2 YYNGEE. The CDR3 spans 13 residues.

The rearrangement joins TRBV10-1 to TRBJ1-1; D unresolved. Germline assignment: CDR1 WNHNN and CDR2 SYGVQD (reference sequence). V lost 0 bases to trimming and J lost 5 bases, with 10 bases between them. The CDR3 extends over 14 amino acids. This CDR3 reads CASSESPSGTEAFF. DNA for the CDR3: TGCGCCAGCAGTGAGTCTCCTTCGGGAACTGAAGCTTTCTTT.

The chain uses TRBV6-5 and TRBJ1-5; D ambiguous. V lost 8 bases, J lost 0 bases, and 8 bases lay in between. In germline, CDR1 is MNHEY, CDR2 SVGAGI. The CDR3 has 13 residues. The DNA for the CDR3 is TGTGCCAGCGTTCTGCGTAGCAATCAGCCCCAGCATTTT. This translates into CASVLRSNQPQHF.

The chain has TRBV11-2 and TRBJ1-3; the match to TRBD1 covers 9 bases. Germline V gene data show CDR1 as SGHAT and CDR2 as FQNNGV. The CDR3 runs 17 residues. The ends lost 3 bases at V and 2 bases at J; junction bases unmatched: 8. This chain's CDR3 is CASSFTDYRGPGNTIYF. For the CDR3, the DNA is TGTGCCAGCAGCTTTACTGATTACAGGGGGCCTGGAAACACCATATATTTT.

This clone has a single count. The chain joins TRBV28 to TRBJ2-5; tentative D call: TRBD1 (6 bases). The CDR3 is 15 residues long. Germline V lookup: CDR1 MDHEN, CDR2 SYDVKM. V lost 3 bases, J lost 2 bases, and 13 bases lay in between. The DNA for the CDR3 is TGTGCCAGCAGTTTCCGGGACACCCGTCAAGAGACCCAGTACTTC. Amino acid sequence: CASSFRDTRQETQYF.

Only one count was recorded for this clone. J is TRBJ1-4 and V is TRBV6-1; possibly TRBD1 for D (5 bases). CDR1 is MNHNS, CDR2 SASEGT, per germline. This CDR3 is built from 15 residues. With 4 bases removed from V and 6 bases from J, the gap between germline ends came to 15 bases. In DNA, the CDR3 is TGTGCCAGCAGTGCGCGGGGGGGGTTGGATGAAAAACTGTTTTTT. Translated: CASSARGGLDEKLFF.

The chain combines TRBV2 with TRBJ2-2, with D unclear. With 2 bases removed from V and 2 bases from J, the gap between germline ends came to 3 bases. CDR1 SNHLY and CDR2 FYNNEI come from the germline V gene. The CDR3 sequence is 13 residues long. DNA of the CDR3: TGTGCCAGCAGTGAAAGAAACACCGGGGAGCTGTTTTTT. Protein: CASSERNTGELFF.

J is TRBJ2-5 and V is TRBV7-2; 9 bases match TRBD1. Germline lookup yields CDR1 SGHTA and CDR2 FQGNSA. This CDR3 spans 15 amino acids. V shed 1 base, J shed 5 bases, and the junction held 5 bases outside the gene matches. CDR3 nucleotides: TGTGCCAGCAGCTTAGACAGGGGGCTACTGGAGACCCAGTACTTC. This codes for CASSLDRGLLETQYF.

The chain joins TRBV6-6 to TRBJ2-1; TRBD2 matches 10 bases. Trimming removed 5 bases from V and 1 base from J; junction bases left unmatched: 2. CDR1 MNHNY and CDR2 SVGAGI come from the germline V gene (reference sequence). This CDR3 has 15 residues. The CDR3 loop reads CASSGSGRSYNEQFF. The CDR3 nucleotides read TGTGCCAGCAGTGGTAGCGGGAGGTCCTACAATGAGCAGTTCTTC.

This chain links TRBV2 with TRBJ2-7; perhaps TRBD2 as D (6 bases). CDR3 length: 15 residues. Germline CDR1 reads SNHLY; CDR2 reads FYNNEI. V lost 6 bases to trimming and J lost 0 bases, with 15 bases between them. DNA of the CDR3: TGTGCCAGCAGCCTAGGTGGGGGGTTCTCCTACGAGCAGTACTTC. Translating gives CASSLGGGFSYEQYF.

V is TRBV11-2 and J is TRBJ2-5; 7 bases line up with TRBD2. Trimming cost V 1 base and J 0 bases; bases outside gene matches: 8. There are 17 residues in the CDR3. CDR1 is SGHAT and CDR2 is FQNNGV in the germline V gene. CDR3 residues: CASSLVGSGVNQETQYF. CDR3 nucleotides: TGTGCCAGCAGCTTAGTGGGCAGCGGGGTTAACCAAGAGACCCAGTACTTC.

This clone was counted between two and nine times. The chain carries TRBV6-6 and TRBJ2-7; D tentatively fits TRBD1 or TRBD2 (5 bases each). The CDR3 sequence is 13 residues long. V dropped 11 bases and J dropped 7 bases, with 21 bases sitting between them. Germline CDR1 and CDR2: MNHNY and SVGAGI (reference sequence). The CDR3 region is CAGSGAERGEQYF. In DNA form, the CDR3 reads TGTGCCGGTTCCGGGGCCGAGAGAGGGGAGCAGTACTTC.

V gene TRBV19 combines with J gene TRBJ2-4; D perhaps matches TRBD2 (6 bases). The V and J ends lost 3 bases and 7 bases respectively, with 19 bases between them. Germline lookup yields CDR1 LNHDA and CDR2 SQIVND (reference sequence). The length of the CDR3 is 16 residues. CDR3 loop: CASSIGAEGTQNIQYF. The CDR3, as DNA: TGTGCCAGTAGTATTGGGGCAGAAGGGACTCAGAACATTCAGTACTTC.

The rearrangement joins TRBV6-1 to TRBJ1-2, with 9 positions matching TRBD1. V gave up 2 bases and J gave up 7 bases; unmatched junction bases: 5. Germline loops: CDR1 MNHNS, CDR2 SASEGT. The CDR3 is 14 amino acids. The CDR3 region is CASSELQGAGGYTF. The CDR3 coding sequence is TGTGCCAGCAGTGAACTACAGGGGGCAGGTGGCTACACCTTC.